The 27 T cell receptor beta chains below come from one sample, sequenced in a study of OX40 agonist ivuxolimab in advanced cancers. Profiled with immunoSEQ multiplex PCR; TCRdb holds only in-frame clones, not every one. The table lists roughly 38,000 clones, approximately 82% of them singletons, with 1.9% in the top ten. The sample was CD4+ or CD8+ T cells sorted from blood, taken in a trial of the OX40 agonist ivuxolimab. These receptors were obtained from an adult with an advanced solid tumor such as melanoma, head and neck, liver or kidney cancer.

This chain links TRBV27 with TRBJ1-1, with D tentatively TRBD1 (6 bases). The CDR3 is 17 residues long. CDR1 and CDR2 (germline): MNHEY, SMNVEV (reference sequence). Trimming took off 6 bases at V and 0 bases at J, with 20 bases between the two ends. The CDR3 loop is CASSLRGRGGLNTEAFF. The CDR3 DNA reads as TGTGCCAGCAGCCTCAGGGGCCGCGGGGGCTTGAACACTGAAGCTTTCTTT.

The V and J genes are TRBV5-4 and TRBJ2-3, with no clear D. The V gene's germline CDR1 is SGHNT and CDR2 YYREEE (reference sequence). This CDR3 is 12 amino acids long. Trimming shortened V by 4 bases and J by 6 bases, and 9 bases separated the two germline ends. CDR3 residues: CASSLGKDTQYF. CDR3 sequence (DNA): TGTGCCAGCAGCCTGGGGAAGGATACGCAGTATTTT.

The gene calls are TRBV27 and TRBJ2-5; TRBD1 aligns across 10 bases. V lost 5 bases and J lost 5; bases outside the gene matches: 17. In germline, CDR1 is MNHEY, CDR2 SMNVEV (reference sequence). CDR3 length: 18 amino acids. For the CDR3, the DNA is TGTGCCAGCAGTACCTATACTGCCGGGACAGGGGCACGGGAGACCCAGTACTTC. It is translated as CASSTYTAGTGARETQYF.

V gene TRBV7-3 combines with J gene TRBJ1-2; D is perhaps TRBD1 (6 bases). This CDR3 comprises 13 residues. Germline V gene lookup returns CDR1 SGHTA and CDR2 FQGTGA. Trimming shortened V by 5 bases and J by 1 base, and 8 bases separated the two germline ends. CDR3 nucleotide sequence: TGTGCCAGCAGCAGAGGGGGTAACTATGGCTACACCTTC. Protein product: CASSRGGNYGYTF.

The rearrangement joins TRBV6-4 to TRBJ2-2; no reliable D call. V lost 6 bases, J lost 2 bases, and 4 bases lay in between. Germline V gene lookup returns CDR1 MRHNA and CDR2 SNTAGT. The CDR3 consists of 12 residues. This CDR3 is CASSRNTGELFF. The CDR3, as DNA: TGTGCCAGCAGCAGAAACACCGGGGAGCTGTTTTTT.

The chain is built from TRBV25-1 and TRBJ2-3, with a possible D match to TRBD1 (7 bases). The CDR3 loop spans 16 amino acids. The V gene lost 1 base and the J gene lost 1 base, with 12 bases spanning the gap. Germline CDR1 MGHDK, CDR2 SYGVNS. CDR3 sequence: CASSEWGRGGTDTQYF. In nucleotides, the CDR3 is TGTGCCAGCAGTGAATGGGGCAGGGGGGGCACAGATACGCAGTATTTT.

This rearrangement joins TRBV11-1 to TRBJ1-3; D gene ambiguous. V gave up 5 bases and J gave up 1 base, with 18 bases separating them. The CDR3 runs to 17 residues. Germline V gene data show CDR1 as SGHAT and CDR2 as FQDESV (reference sequence). The DNA for the CDR3 is TGTGCCAGCAGCCCACCGAGAACGACTGAATCTGGAAACACCATATATTTT. Protein: CASSPPRTTESGNTIYF. Using reference TRBV11-1 and TRBJ1-3 for the parts outside the CDR3, the full variable domain is EAEVAQSPRYKITEKSQAVAFWCDPISGHATLYWYRQILGQGPELLVQFQDESVVDDSQLPKDRFSAERLKGVDSTLKIQPAELGDSAMYLCASSPPRTTESGNTIYFGEGSWLTVV.

V usage is TRBV29-1 and J usage is TRBJ2-1; TRBD2 aligns across 10 bases. V shed 5 bases, J shed 5 bases, and the junction held 9 bases outside the gene matches. The length of the CDR3 is 15 residues. Germline loops: CDR1 SQVTM, CDR2 ANQGSEA. The CDR3: CSVTRLAGSHNEQFF. The CDR3 DNA follows: TGCAGCGTTACCCGACTAGCGGGTAGCCACAATGAGCAGTTCTTC.

The chain links TRBV15 to TRBJ1-5; TRBD1 agrees at 7 bases. The CDR3 has 13 residues. V shed 6 bases, J shed 7 bases, and the junction held 6 bases outside the gene matches. Germline lookup yields CDR1 LNHNV and CDR2 YYDKDF (reference sequence). CDR3 residues: CATSRTGEQPQHF. The CDR3 DNA follows: TGTGCCACCAGTAGAACAGGGGAACAGCCCCAGCATTTT.

Only a few counts were recorded for this clone. This chain links TRBV7-3 with TRBJ2-3; TRBD2 matches at 11 bases. Trimming took 2 bases from V and 4 from J; bases not matched to a gene: 5. The CDR3 is 16 residues long. Germline CDR1 SGHTA, CDR2 FQGTGA. The CDR3 sequence: CASSLEGLAESDTQYF. DNA for the CDR3: TGTGCCAGCAGCTTAGAGGGACTAGCGGAATCAGATACGCAGTATTTT.

As for this clone: At one end, the junction sequence differs from germline, possibly due to a read error. This chain joins TRBV30 and TRBJ2-7, with D tentatively TRBD2 (5 bases). Germline V CDR1 and CDR2: GTSNPN, SVGIG (reference sequence). The CDR3 extends over 11 amino acids. CDR3 bases: TGTGCCTGGAGTCGGGATTACGAGCAGTGCTTC. This translates into CAWSRDYEQCF.

Sample share makes this clone medium-sized. CDR3 residues: CASSFSVLINQPQHF. The CDR3 DNA reads TGTGCCAGCAGCTTTTCGGTTTTGATAAATCAGCCCCAGCATTTT. This rearrangement joins TRBV5-5 to TRBJ1-5, with unresolved D. CDR1 SGHKS and CDR2 YYEKEE come from the germline V gene (reference sequence). V dropped 2 bases and J dropped 4 bases, with 13 bases sitting between them. The CDR3 has 15 amino acids.

Comments on this clone: Relative to the germline gene, one junction end is altered; a read error may explain this. This chain uses TRBV11-1 with TRBJ2-7, with 10 nucleotides matching TRBD1. Per the germline V gene, CDR1 is SGHAT and CDR2 is FQDESV (reference sequence). The CDR3 loop spans 15 amino acids. The DNA for the CDR3 is TGTGCCAGCAGCAAAAACCAAGGGACAGGGGCGGGCATGGACTTC. It yields the protein CASSKNQGTGAGMDF.

This clone showed up just a few times. The J gene is TRBJ2-2, the V gene TRBV11-2; 7 nucleotides agree with TRBD1. This CDR3 contains 15 residues. From germline, CDR1 is SGHAT and CDR2 FQNNGV. The V and J ends lost 3 bases and 5 bases, in that order; junction bases with no gene match: 6. The CDR3 region has the DNA TGTGCCAGCAGCTTTAACAGGGGAATAACCGGGGAGCTGTTTTTT. Protein sequence: CASSFNRGITGELFF.

A few counts support this clone. The chain employs TRBV29-1 and TRBJ2-1; tentatively, D is TRBD2 (6 bases). Germline values: CDR1 SQVTM, CDR2 ANQGSEA. The ends were cut back, 5 bases at V and 2 bases at J, with 13 bases in the middle. This CDR3 region has 14 residues. Written as DNA, the CDR3 is TGCAGCGTTATGACCGGGAGCGCCTACAATGAGCAGTTCTTC. This translates into CSVMTGSAYNEQFF.

The CDR3 sequence: CASSEGDLMNTEAFF. The CDR3 DNA follows: TGTGCCAGCAGTGAAGGTGATCTTATGAACACTGAAGCTTTCTTT. The gene calls are TRBV6-1 and TRBJ1-1; no firm D call. Germline CDR1 and CDR2: MNHNS and SASEGT. The V gene lost 1 base and the J gene lost 0 bases, with 9 bases spanning the gap. The CDR3 runs 15 residues.

This chain uses TRBV11-2 with TRBJ2-7; unclear D gene. Trimming took 1 base from V and 7 from J, leaving 11 bases between them. The CDR3 consists of 13 residues. Germline loops: CDR1 SGHAT, CDR2 FQNNGV. CDR3 DNA: TGTGCCAGCAGCTTAGGCCCCCCCCTGGAGCAGTACTTC. Amino acid sequence: CASSLGPPLEQYF.

The chain employs TRBV5-1 and TRBJ2-1, with TRBD2 as a possible D gene (7 bases). Trimming stripped 0 bases from V and 6 bases from J, with 10 bases between. This CDR3 has 14 amino acids. The germline V gene has CDR1 SGHRS and CDR2 YFSETQ. CDR3 protein: CASSLAAGANEQFF. The CDR3 DNA reads as TGCGCCAGCAGCTTGGCGGCGGGGGCCAATGAGCAGTTCTTC.

By proportion, this clone is medium-sized. The chain combines TRBV5-1 with TRBJ2-5; perhaps TRBD2 as D (5 bases). Germline V gene data show CDR1 as SGHRS and CDR2 as YFSETQ. This CDR3 is built from 14 residues. Trimming took 4 bases from V and 2 from J, leaving 12 bases between them. The CDR3 DNA is TGCGCCAGCAGCCCTGGACTGGATCAAGAGACCCAGTACTTC. Its protein is CASSPGLDQETQYF.

V gene TRBV2 combines with J gene TRBJ1-4, with 9 bases matching TRBD1. CDR3 length: 14 residues. Looked up from germline, CDR1 is SNHLY and CDR2 is FYNNEI. Losses at the gene ends were 7 bases for V and 8 bases for J; bases not matched to a gene: 8. The CDR3, as DNA: TGTGCCAGCAACACCGGGACAGGGTGGGAAAAACTGTTTTTT. This encodes CASNTGTGWEKLFF.

This rearrangement joins TRBV5-6 to TRBJ1-5; tentative D call: TRBD1 (6 bases). CDR1 SGHDT and CDR2 YYEEEE come from the germline V gene. The CDR3 has 13 residues. The V end lost 4 bases, the J end lost 4 bases, and 9 bases lay between the germline ends. The DNA for the CDR3 is TGTGCCAGCAGCCGAAGGGGGAATCAGCCCCAGCATTTT. It specifies CASSRRGNQPQHF.

This sequence joins TRBV30 and TRBJ2-7, with 13 positions matching TRBD2. The length of the CDR3 is 14 residues. CDR1 GTSNPN and CDR2 SVGIG come from the germline V gene (reference sequence). Trimming took 4 bases from V and 4 from J; bases not matched to a gene: 4. The DNA of the CDR3 is TGTGCCTGGAACCCGGGACTAGCGGGGTACGAGCAGTACTTC. Encoded protein: CAWNPGLAGYEQYF.

This rearrangement joins TRBV27 to TRBJ2-1; 10 bases match TRBD2. The junction had 5 bases not matched to a gene; V was cut back by 4 bases and J by 5 bases. Germline V gene sequence: CDR1 MNHEY, CDR2 SMNVEV (reference sequence). There are 15 residues in the CDR3. The CDR3 bases are TGTGCCAGCAGTTATTTAACTAGCGGGGACAATGAGCAGTTCTTC. Protein: CASSYLTSGDNEQFF.

In its sample, this clone was seen a few times. The chain carries TRBV5-1 and TRBJ2-5; either TRBD1 or TRBD2 may fit D (5 bases each). Trimming left V 0 bases short and J 5 bases short, with 14 bases between. CDR3 length: 15 amino acids. From germline, CDR1 is SGHRS and CDR2 YFSETQ. This CDR3 is CASSLAVGTVETQYF. DNA for the CDR3: TGCGCCAGCAGCTTGGCTGTTGGGACGGTTGAGACCCAGTACTTC.

The chain recombines TRBV15 with TRBJ2-7, with 10 positions matching TRBD2. V was clipped by 6 bases and J by 2 bases; unmatched bases: 4. The germline V gene has CDR1 LNHNV and CDR2 YYDKDF (reference sequence). There are 14 residues in the CDR3. The CDR3 is CATRVAGGTYEQYF. The CDR3 bases are TGTGCCACCAGGGTAGCGGGAGGCACCTACGAGCAGTACTTC.

This sequence joins TRBV4-1 and TRBJ2-5; 15 nucleotides line up with TRBD2. The germline V gene has CDR1 MGHRA and CDR2 YSYEKL. The V segment lost 4 bases and the J segment 7 bases; nucleotides outside the gene matches: 10. The CDR3 length is 17 residues. For the CDR3, the DNA is TGCGCCAGCAGCCTAGGACTAGCGGGAGGGCCAATAGGGACCCAGTACTTC. Its translation is CASSLGLAGGPIGTQYF.

The chain employs TRBV2 and TRBJ1-5, with D tentatively TRBD1 (5 bases). Deletions cut 6 bases from V and 0 bases from J, with 9 bases between. From germline, CDR1 is SNHLY and CDR2 FYNNEI. The CDR3 is 14 amino acids. CDR3 bases: TGTGCCAGCAGCGACAGCTATAGCAATCAGCCCCAGCATTTT. Amino acids: CASSDSYSNQPQHF.